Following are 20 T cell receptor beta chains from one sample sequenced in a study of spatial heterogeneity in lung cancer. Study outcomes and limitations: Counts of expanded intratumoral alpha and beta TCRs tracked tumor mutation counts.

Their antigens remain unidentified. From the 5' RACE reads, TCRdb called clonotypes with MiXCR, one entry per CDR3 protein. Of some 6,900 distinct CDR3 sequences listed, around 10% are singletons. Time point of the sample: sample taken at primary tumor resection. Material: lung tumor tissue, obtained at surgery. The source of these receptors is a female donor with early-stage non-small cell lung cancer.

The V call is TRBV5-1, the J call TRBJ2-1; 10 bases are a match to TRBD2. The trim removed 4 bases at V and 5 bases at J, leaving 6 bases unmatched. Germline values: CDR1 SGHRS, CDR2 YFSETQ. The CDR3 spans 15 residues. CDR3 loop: CASSELAGFNNEQFF. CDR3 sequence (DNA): TGCGCCAGCAGCGAACTAGCGGGGTTCAACAATGAGCAGTTCTTC.

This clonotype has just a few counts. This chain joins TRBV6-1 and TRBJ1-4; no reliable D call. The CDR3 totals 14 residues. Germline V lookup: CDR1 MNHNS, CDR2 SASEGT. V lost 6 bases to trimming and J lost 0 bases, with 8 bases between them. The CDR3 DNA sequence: TGTGCCAGCAGGCGGGCAACAACTAATGAAAAACTGTTTTTT. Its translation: CASRRATTNEKLFF.

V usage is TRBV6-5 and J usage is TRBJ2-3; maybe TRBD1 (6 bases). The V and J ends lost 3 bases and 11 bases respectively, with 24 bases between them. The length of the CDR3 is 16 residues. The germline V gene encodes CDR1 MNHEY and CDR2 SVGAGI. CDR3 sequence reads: CASSYYPGTPVVRQYF. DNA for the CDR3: TGTGCCAGCAGTTATTACCCTGGGACACCCGTCGTTAGGCAGTATTTT.

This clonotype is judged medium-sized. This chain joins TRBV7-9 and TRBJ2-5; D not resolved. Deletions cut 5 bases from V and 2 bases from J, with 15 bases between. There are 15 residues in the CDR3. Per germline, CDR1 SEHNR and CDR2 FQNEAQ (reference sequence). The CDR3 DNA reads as TGTGCCAGCAGCCCCCCGAGACCGGGTCAAGAGACCCAGTACTTC. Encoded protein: CASSPPRPGQETQYF.

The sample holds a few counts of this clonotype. CDR3 in amino acids: CASSVAPTGEQFF. The CDR3 nucleotides are TGTGCCAGCAGCGTAGCTCCCACCGGTGAGCAGTTCTTC. This sequence joins TRBV9 and TRBJ2-1; the D is unclear. This CDR3 has 13 amino acids. V lost 0 bases and J lost 9, with 10 bases in between. The germline CDR1 and CDR2 sequences are SGDLS and YYNGEE. Combining the CDR3 with reference TRBV9 and TRBJ2-1 gives the whole variable domain DSGVTQTPKHLITATGQRVTLRCSPRSGDLSVYWYQQSLDQGLQFLIQYYNGEERAKGNILERFSAQQFPDLHSELNLSSLELGDSALYFCASSVAPTGEQFFGPGTRLTVL.

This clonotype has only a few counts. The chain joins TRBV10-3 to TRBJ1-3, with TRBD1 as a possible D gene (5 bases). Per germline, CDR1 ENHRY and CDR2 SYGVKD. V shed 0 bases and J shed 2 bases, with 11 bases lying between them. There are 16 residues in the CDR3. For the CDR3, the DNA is TGTGCCATCAGTGAGTCAAGCGTAGGGGCTGGAAACACCATATATTTT. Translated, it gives CAISESSVGAGNTIYF.

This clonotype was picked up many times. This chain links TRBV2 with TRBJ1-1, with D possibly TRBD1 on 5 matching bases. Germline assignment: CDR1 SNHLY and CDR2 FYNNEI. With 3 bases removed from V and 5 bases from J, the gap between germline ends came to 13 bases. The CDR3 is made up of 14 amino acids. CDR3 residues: CASSDQGTRTEAFF. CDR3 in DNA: TGTGCCAGCAGTGATCAGGGTACAAGGACTGAAGCTTTCTTT.

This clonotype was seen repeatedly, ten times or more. The DNA for the CDR3 is TGTGCCACCAGCAGAGACGGCCTAGGCTACGAGCAGTACTTC. Protein sequence: CATSRDGLGYEQYF. This chain links TRBV15 with TRBJ2-7; no clear D gene. Trimming removed 0 bases from V and 3 bases from J, with 9 bases in between. Germline CDR1 reads LNHNV; CDR2 reads YYDKDF (reference sequence). This CDR3 comprises 14 residues.

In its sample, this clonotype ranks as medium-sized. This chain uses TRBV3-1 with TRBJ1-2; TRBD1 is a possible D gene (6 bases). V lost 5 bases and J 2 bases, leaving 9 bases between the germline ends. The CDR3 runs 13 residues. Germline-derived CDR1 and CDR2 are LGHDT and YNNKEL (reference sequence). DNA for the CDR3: TGTGCCAGCAGCTCCGGACAGAACTATGGCTACACCTTC. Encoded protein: CASSSGQNYGYTF.

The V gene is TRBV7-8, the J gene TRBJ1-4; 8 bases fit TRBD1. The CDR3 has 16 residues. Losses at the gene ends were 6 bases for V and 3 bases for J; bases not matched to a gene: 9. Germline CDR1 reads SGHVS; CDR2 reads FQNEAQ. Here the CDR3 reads CASSRQGAGSNEKLFF. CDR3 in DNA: TGTGCCAGCAGTCGGCAGGGGGCGGGATCTAATGAAAAACTGTTTTTT.

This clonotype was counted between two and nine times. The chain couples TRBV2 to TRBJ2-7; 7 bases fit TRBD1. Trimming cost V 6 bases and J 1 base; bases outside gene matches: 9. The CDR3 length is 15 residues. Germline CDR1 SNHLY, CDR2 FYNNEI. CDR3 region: CASRGDSQKSYEQYF. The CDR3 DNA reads TGTGCCAGCAGAGGGGACAGCCAAAAATCCTACGAGCAGTACTTC. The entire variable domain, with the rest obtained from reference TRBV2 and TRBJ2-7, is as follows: EPEVTQTPSHQVTQMGQEVILRCVPISNHLYFYWYRQILGQKVEFLVSFYNNEISEKSEIFDDQFSVERPDGSNFTLKIRSTKLEDSAMYFCASRGDSQKSYEQYFGPGTRLTVT.

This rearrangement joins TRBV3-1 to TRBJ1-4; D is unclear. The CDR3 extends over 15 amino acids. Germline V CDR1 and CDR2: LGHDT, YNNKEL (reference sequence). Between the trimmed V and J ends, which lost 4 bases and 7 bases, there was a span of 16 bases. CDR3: CASSPSEQLGEKLFF. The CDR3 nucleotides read TGTGCCAGCAGCCCTAGCGAACAACTGGGTGAAAAACTGTTTTTT. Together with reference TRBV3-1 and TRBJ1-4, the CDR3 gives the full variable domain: DTAVSQTPKYLVTQMGNDKSIKCEQNLGHDTMYWYKQDSKKFLKIMFSYNNKELIINETVPNRFSPKSPDKAHLNLHINSLELGDSAVYFCASSPSEQLGEKLFFGSGTQLSVL.

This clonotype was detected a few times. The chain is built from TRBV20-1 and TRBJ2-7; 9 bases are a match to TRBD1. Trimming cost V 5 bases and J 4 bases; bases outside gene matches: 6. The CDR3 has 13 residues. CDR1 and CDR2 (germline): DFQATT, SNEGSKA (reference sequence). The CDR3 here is CSAPRDRAYEQYF. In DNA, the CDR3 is TGCAGTGCTCCCCGGGACAGGGCTTACGAGCAGTACTTC.

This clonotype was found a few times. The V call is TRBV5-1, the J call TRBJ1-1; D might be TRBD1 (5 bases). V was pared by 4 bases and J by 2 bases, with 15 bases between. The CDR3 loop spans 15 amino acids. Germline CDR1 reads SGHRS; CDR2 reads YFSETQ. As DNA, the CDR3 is TGCGCCAGCAGCACGACGACAGCCTTCAACACTGAAGCTTTCTTT. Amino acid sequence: CASSTTTAFNTEAFF.

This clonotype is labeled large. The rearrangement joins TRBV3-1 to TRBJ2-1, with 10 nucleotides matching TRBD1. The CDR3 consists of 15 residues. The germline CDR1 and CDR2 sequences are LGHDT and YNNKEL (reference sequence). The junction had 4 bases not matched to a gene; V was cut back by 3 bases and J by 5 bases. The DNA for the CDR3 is TGTGCCAGCAGCCAGGCCGGACAGGGGGACAATGAGCAGTTCTTC. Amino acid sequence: CASSQAGQGDNEQFF.

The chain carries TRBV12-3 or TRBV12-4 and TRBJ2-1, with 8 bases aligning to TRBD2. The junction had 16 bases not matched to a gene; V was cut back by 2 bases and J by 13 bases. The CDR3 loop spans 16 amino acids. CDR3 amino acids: CASSLRPTVAGGLQFF. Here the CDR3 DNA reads TGTGCCAGCAGTTTACGGCCTACGGTTGCGGGGGGCCTCCAGTTCTTC.

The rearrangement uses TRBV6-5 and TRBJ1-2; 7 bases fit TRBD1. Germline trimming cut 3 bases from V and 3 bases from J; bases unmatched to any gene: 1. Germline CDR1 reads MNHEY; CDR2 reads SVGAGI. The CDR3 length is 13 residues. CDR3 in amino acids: CASSYDRDYGYTF. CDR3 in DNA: TGTGCCAGCAGTTATGACAGGGACTATGGCTACACCTTC.

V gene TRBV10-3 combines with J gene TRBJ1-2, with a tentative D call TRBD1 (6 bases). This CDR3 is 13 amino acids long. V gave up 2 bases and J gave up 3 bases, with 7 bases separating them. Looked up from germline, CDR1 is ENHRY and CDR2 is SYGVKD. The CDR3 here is CAISEAGDYGYTF. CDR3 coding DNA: TGTGCCATCAGTGAGGCAGGGGACTATGGCTACACCTTC.

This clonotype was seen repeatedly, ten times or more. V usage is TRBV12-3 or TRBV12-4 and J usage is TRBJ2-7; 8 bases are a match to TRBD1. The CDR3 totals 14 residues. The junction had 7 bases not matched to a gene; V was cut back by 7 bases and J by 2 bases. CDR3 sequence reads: CASTFRDRPYEQYF. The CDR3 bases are TGTGCCAGCACCTTCCGGGACAGGCCCTACGAGCAGTACTTC.

The CDR3 loop is CSAGTGWTDTQYF. CDR3 DNA sequence: TGCAGTGCAGGGACAGGGTGGACAGATACGCAGTATTTT. The chain combines TRBV20-1 with TRBJ2-3; 9 bases line up with TRBD1. V lost 6 bases and J lost 3; bases outside the gene matches: 4. The V gene's germline CDR1 is DFQATT and CDR2 SNEGSKA (reference sequence). The CDR3 is 13 residues long.